This is a list of T cell receptor beta chains from one sample in a study of CD8 T cells in Susac syndrome. TCRdb itself ran the immunoSEQ multiplex PCR reads through MiXCR, one entry per CDR3 protein. This table has 100,000 to 150,000 distinct CDR3 sequences, 93% appearing once. The material sequenced was CD4+ T cells from PBMCs. All receptors derive from a human donor with multiple sclerosis. The CDR3 runs from the conserved cysteine through the conserved F or W. A D gene is named only where the DNA matches it firmly. The listing skips clone size in some rows; elsewhere it reads once, few, many or a size class.

TRBD1,NA,TRBV2,TRBJ2-7,TGTGCCAGCCAATCGACAGGGACCCTCTCCTACGAGCAGTACTTC,CASQSTGTLSYEQYF
TRBD1,NA,TRBV7-8,TRBJ2-2,TGTGCCAGCAGCTTAGTGCAGGGGGCGGCCGGGGAGCTGTTTTTT,CASSLVQGAAGELFF
NA,NA,TRBV7-3,TRBJ1-1,TGTGCCAGCAGCGCAAACTCAGGGTCTACTGAAGCTTTCTTT,CASSANSGSTEAFF
TRBD2,NA,TRBV20-1,TRBJ2-7,TGCAGTGCTAGAACACGGACTAGCTCTGACGAGCAGTACTTC,CSARTRTSSDEQYF
NA,NA,TRBV23-1,TRBJ2-6,TGCGCCAGCAGTACTAGAGGTAGAGAATCTGGGGCCAACGTCCTGACTTTC,CASSTRGRESGANVLTF
TRBD2,NA,TRBV6-5,TRBJ2-3,TGTGCCAGCAGTTACTACCTAGCGGGGGGTCAGAAAAACACAGATACGCAGTATTTT,CASSYYLAGGQKNTDTQYF
NA,NA,TRBV20-1,TRBJ1-4,TGCAGTGCTAGACACATCGAAAACGCAGGAAAGAAGGGAAAACTGTTTTTT,CSARHIENAGKKGKLFF
NA,once,TRBV12-3/TRBV12-4,TRBJ2-4,TGTGCCAGCAAAACAAGGGACGTCAAAAACATTCAGTACTTC,CASKTRDVKNIQYF
NA,NA,TRBV29-1,TRBJ2-5,TGCAGCGTTGAAAATGGAGAGACCCAGTACTTC,CSVENGETQYF
NA,once,TRBV10-3,TRBJ2-1,TGTGCCATCAGTGACGAGACGGATAACAATGAGCAGTTCTTC,CAISDETDNNEQFF
TRBD1,NA,TRBV20-1,TRBJ1-2,TGCAGTGCTCGGGACAGCTCACTCTATGGCTACACCTTC,CSARDSSLYGYTF
NA,NA,TRBV23-1,TRBJ1-1,TGCGCCAGCAGTCAATACCCTGACAACACTGAAGCTTTCTTT,CASSQYPDNTEAFF
TRBD1,NA,TRBV7-3,TRBJ1-1,TGTGCCATCAGCGCCGGGACAGGGCGACGAGGCACTGAAGCTTTCTTT,CAISAGTGRRGTEAFF
NA,NA,TRBV14,TRBJ2-1,TGTGCCAGCAGCCTGACAAGCTACTACAATGAGCAGTTCTTC,CASSLTSYYNEQFF
TRBD1,NA,TRBV9,TRBJ2-3,TGTGCCAGCAGCACCTGGGACAGTAGCACAGATACGCAGTATTTT,CASSTWDSSTDTQYF
TRBD1,NA,TRBV15,TRBJ1-2,TGTGCCACCAGGATGCAGGGGGTGAGGGCTTCCGTCTATGGCTACACCTTC,CATRMQGVRASVYGYTF
NA,NA,TRBV7-2,TRBJ2-1,TGTGCCAGCAGCTCCAAGCCCGGGCCCCGGGGGGAGCAGTTCTTC,CASSSKPGPRGEQFF
NA,NA,TRBV19,TRBJ1-5,TGTGCCAGTAGTACAACATCAGGGTTTCCTCAGCATTTT,CASSTTSGFPQHF
NA,NA,TRBV30,TRBJ1-6,TGTGCCTGGAGTGTAGGCCGAATGGTCTCACCCCTCCACTTT,CAWSVGRMVSPLHF
NA,once,TRBV9,TRBJ2-4,TGTGCCAGCAGCTTTGGACTAGCCAAAAACATTCAGTACTTC,CASSFGLAKNIQYF
TRBD1,NA,TRBV30,TRBJ1-2,TGTGCCTGGAGTGGGAACAGGGGGCTCTACTATGGCTACACCTTC,CAWSGNRGLYYGYTF
NA,NA,TRBV6-2/TRBV6-3,TRBJ2-7,TGTGCCAGCAGCGCGGGACAGACCTACGAGCAGTACTTC,CASSAGQTYEQYF
NA,NA,TRBV6-5,TRBJ1-1,TGTGCCAGCAGTTACCGTAAGGTCCCGACTGAAGCTTTCTTT,CASSYRKVPTEAFF
NA,once,TRBV19,TRBJ1-2,TGTGCCAGTAGTATAGACTTGTTTATAGGACCGACTAACTATGGCTACACCTTC,CASSIDLFIGPTNYGYTF
NA,NA,TRBV27,TRBJ1-2,TGTGCCAGCAGGATCACAGGATTAACCTATGGCTACACCTTC,CASRITGLTYGYTF
NA,NA,TRBV3-1,TRBJ1-2,TGTGCCAGCAGCCAGGGCTCGAGGGGAGGCTACACCTTC,CASSQGSRGGYTF
NA,NA,TRBV12-3/TRBV12-4,TRBJ1-3,TGTGCCAGCAGGGCCCAGACAGCTGGAAACACCATATATTTT,CASRAQTAGNTIYF
NA,NA,TRBV28,TRBJ2-3,TGTGCCAGCAGTTTCCCGGTGGTGCCAGATACGCAGTATTTT,CASSFPVVPDTQYF